This is a list of T cell receptor beta chains from one sample in a study of monozygotic twins with inflammatory bowel disease. TCRdb re-called the 5' RACE reads; every CDR3 protein appears as one record, without DNA. This sample's table has 400,000 to 500,000 distinct CDR3 sequences. Sequenced sample: blood. The receptors were sampled from a human donor with ulcerative colitis or Crohn's disease, or a healthy co-twin of an affected twin (not recorded which). The CDR3 runs from the conserved cysteine through the conserved F or W. Fields, in order: V gene, CDR3 length, J gene, CDR3 protein.

TRBV20-1	14	TRBJ1-6	CSAQSGTVNSPLHF
TRBV20-1	14	TRBJ2-7	CSARRLAGASEQYF
TRBV6-1	15	TRBJ2-7	CASTQGGRRLDEQYF
TRBV6-1	13	TRBJ2-4	CANRRTGENIQYF
TRBV5-1	13	TRBJ1-1	CASSSGPVDEAFF
TRBV6-5	15	TRBJ1-1	CASNWGTVMNTEAFF
TRBV5-1	15	TRBJ2-1	CASSSTGSIYNEQFF
TRBV29-1	13	TRBJ2-5	CSVDSNLQETQYF
TRBV20-1	13	TRBJ2-7	CSARDSPVREQYF
TRBV28	13	TRBJ1-1	CASSRTQDTEAFF
TRBV5-1	15	TRBJ1-1	CASSIGQLANTEAFF
TRBV5-5	16	TRBJ2-5	CASSLGTSGRLETQYF
TRBV11-2	15	TRBJ2-1	CASSSTEKRYNEQFF
TRBV6-1	15	TRBJ1-5	CASRPGKYSNQPQHF
TRBV30	13	TRBJ2-5	CAWSVTGGETQYF
TRBV4-1	20	TRBJ2-2	CASSQENAGLAAGGTGELFF
TRBV5-5	15	TRBJ1-1	CASSLGDRRTTEAFF
TRBV9	13	TRBJ2-1	CASSTSGPDEQFF
TRBV7-9	15	TRBJ1-6	CASSLAARGNSPLHF
TRBV29-1	13	TRBJ2-2	CSVVEDVAGELFF
TRBV7-2	17	TRBJ1-3	CASSLAVGGRSGNTIYF
TRBV5-1	13	TRBJ1-1	CASSLGGLTEAFF
TRBV7-9	14	TRBJ1-4	CASSPDRGQEKLFF
TRBV30	13	TRBJ1-1	CAWSVRVDTEAFF
TRBV3-1	13	TRBJ1-2	CASSQDPSYGYTF
TRBV15	16	TRBJ2-3	CATSRVEAAWGDTQYF
TRBV5-6	15	TRBJ1-5	CASSLRSRGNQPQHF
TRBV12-3/TRBV12-4	13	TRBJ2-7	CASSTSTGNEQYF
TRBV7-2	12	TRBJ1-1	CASKVGTAEAFF
TRBV19	16	TRBJ2-1	CASSISIQRGNNEQFF
TRBV5-1	15	TRBJ1-2	CASSPGQTTNYGYTF
TRBV19	13	TRBJ2-3	CASSTTGGDTQYF